Detailed here is one T cell receptor beta chain. This sample was taken from a study of blood T cell repertoires in COVID-19. Study at large: PBMCs, B-cell-depleted T cells, or T cells provided the cDNA or gDNA that made up the material.

Produced via immunoSEQ multiplex PCR; TCRdb's table is partial and in-frame only. This sample has approximately 200,000 clones, with about 88% found just once. The V gene's germline CDR1 is MNHEY and CDR2 SVGAGI. Trimming removed 2 bases from V and 11 bases from J, with 10 bases in between. The CDR3 is 11 residues long. Participants spanned ages roughly 18 to 90 years and resided in roughly 22 US areas. Participants had their cohort set by participant-reported clinical history. Specimen: PBMCs or T cells enriched from blood (not recorded which). This chain uses TRBV6-5 with TRBJ2-7, with TRBD2 as a possible D gene (5 bases). The sequence derives from a woman in her twenties or thirties who had been exposed to COVID-19. CDR3 in amino acids: CASSYRAGKYF. The CDR3 DNA reads as TGTGCCAGCAGTTACCGGGCCGGGAAGTACTTC.